This T cell receptor (beta chain) derives from a study of T-cell reconstitution after alpha-beta-depleted transplantation in children. Unique molecular identifiers featured in how the TCRbeta library was prepared. TCRdb recomputed calls from the PCR reads with MiXCR, one row per CDR3 protein. The repertoire holds around 500,000 distinct CDR3 sequences, with about 23% as singletons. This clonotype has at least ten counts. The receptor was derived from a boy younger than two who had a stem cell transplant for acute myeloid leukemia, so the T cells may come from the graft donor. This material consisted of PBMCs, mostly from graft donor cells, taken 360 days after TCRalphabeta/CD19-depleted stem cell transplant.

In DNA form, the CDR3 reads TGCGCCAGCAGCCAAGATGTATTCGGGGAGCAGTACTTC. Translating gives CASSQDVFGEQYF. The chain couples TRBV4-3 to TRBJ2-7, with D hard to call. CDR3 size: 13 residues. Trimming took off 0 bases at V and 7 bases at J, with 10 bases between the two ends. Germline CDR1 and CDR2: LGHNA and YSLEER.